Following are 31 T cell receptor beta chains from one sample sequenced in a study of CD8 T cells in ankylosing spondylitis. Findings and caveats of the study: Among TCR beta sequences, a motif of several highly homologous variants appeared characteristic of ankylosing spondylitis blood.

No antigen has been identified for these receptors. TCRdb used MiXCR to reprocess the 5' RACE reads, holding one entry per CDR3 protein. The sample has approximately 400,000 distinct CDR3 sequences; roughly a sixth are singletons. Sequencing input: blood, either unsorted or a sorted T cell fraction (not recorded which). These receptors all come from a male donor with ankylosing spondylitis.

The chain carries TRBV6-5 and TRBJ2-7, with 12 bases fitting TRBD2. CDR1 and CDR2 from the germline V gene are MNHEY and SVGAGI. Trimming cost V 4 bases and J 4 bases; bases outside gene matches: 5. CDR3 length: 15 residues. Written as DNA, the CDR3 is TGTGCCAGCAGTTTTCGGACTAGCGGGGTTTACGAGCAGTACTTC. Encoded protein: CASSFRTSGVYEQYF.

There are a few counts of this clonotype. V and J are TRBV5-1 and TRBJ2-3, with D perhaps TRBD2 (6 bases). This CDR3 comprises 14 residues. Germline-derived CDR1 and CDR2 are SGHRS and YFSETQ. Deletions cut 4 bases from V and 5 bases from J, with 14 bases between. DNA of the CDR3: TGCGCCAGCAGCCGGGACTTAGGGGTAGATACGCAGTATTTT. This gives the protein CASSRDLGVDTQYF.

The V call is TRBV7-9, the J call TRBJ2-1; D might be TRBD2 (5 bases). CDR1 and CDR2 (germline): SEHNR, FQNEAQ (reference sequence). CDR3 length: 15 amino acids. V was cut by 1 base and J by 4 bases, with 11 bases left in between. The CDR3 sequence is CASSLGRSGYNEQFF. The CDR3 DNA sequence: TGTGCCAGCAGCTTAGGGCGTTCGGGATACAATGAGCAGTTCTTC.

A few counts support this clonotype. The J gene is TRBJ2-1, the V gene TRBV12-3 or TRBV12-4; D may be TRBD1 (6 bases). The CDR3 is made up of 14 amino acids. The V end was cut by 6 bases, the J end by 6 bases, with 15 bases between. CDR3 sequence (DNA): TGTGCCAGCAGACGGACAGAGGGGTCCAATGAGCAGTTCTTC. Translating gives CASRRTEGSNEQFF.

This clonotype was recorded a few times. The rearrangement joins TRBV20-1 to TRBJ1-4; possible D gene TRBD1, 6 bases. CDR3 length: 15 residues. Trimming shortened V by 4 bases and J by 3 bases, and 15 bases separated the two germline ends. CDR1 and CDR2 from the germline V gene are DFQATT and SNEGSKA (reference sequence). The CDR3, as DNA: TGCAGTGCTACTTACAGGGCTACAGCTAATGAAAAACTGTTTTTT. Protein: CSATYRATANEKLFF.

This clonotype appeared many times. V gene TRBV12-3 or TRBV12-4 combines with J gene TRBJ1-2, with 7 bases fitting TRBD1. This CDR3 spans 13 amino acids. Losses at the gene ends were 5 bases for V and 4 bases for J; bases not matched to a gene: 4. The CDR3 DNA reads TGTGCCAGCAGTGACAGGGCCCCCTATGGCTACACCTTC. As protein: CASSDRAPYGYTF.

The CDR3, as DNA: TGTGCCAGCAGCTCTGGACAGGGGAGTCTGTTACTTGGGGAGCAGTACTTC. Its protein product is CASSSGQGSLLLGEQYF. The V gene is TRBV5-8, the J gene TRBJ2-7; 9 bases line up with TRBD1. With V trimmed by 3 bases and J by 7 bases, 17 bases remained unmatched. This CDR3 contains 17 residues. The germline V gene encodes CDR1 SGHTS and CDR2 YDEGEE.

The sample holds a few counts of this clonotype. The V gene is TRBV10-3, the J gene TRBJ2-7; D might be TRBD1 (6 bases). Per the germline V gene, CDR1 is ENHRY and CDR2 is SYGVKD. V gave up 6 bases and J gave up 0 bases, with 12 bases separating them. The CDR3 loop spans 14 amino acids. The CDR3 spells CAISRTAPSYEQYF. For the CDR3, the DNA is TGTGCCATCAGCCGGACAGCCCCCTCCTACGAGCAGTACTTC.

In DNA form, the CDR3 reads TGTGCCAGCAGCGACAGGGCCCTCGGGGGATCGCCCCTGTACTTC. This translates into CASSDRALGGSPLYF. The rearrangement uses TRBV9 and TRBJ2-5; D tentatively reads TRBD1 or TRBD2 (6 bases each). Germline V gene lookup returns CDR1 SGDLS and CDR2 YYNGEE. The CDR3 totals 15 residues. V was cut by 3 bases and J by 13 bases, with 25 bases left in between.

In this sample, this clonotype turned up a few times. The CDR3 nucleotides read TGCGCCAGCAGAGAACAGAGCTCCTATAATTCACCCCTCCACTTT. It encodes CASREQSSYNSPLHF. The chain uses TRBV5-1 and TRBJ1-6; no clear D gene. This CDR3 is 15 amino acids long. Germline V gives CDR1 SGHRS, CDR2 YFSETQ. V shed 5 bases and J shed 0 bases, with 9 bases lying between them.

The chain couples TRBV5-1 to TRBJ2-3, with D uncertain. Trimming took off 2 bases at V and 2 bases at J, with 9 bases between the two ends. CDR3 length: 14 amino acids. Germline CDR1 is SGHRS and CDR2 is YFSETQ. The CDR3 region is CASSFSYSTDTQYF. In nucleotides, the CDR3 is TGCGCCAGCAGCTTTTCTTACTCCACAGATACGCAGTATTTT.

The rearrangement links TRBV5-1 to TRBJ1-2; 9 nucleotides align to TRBD1. The CDR3 has 14 residues. With V trimmed by 4 bases and J by 2 bases, 3 bases remained unmatched. CDR1 and CDR2 (germline): SGHRS, YFSETQ. This chain's CDR3 is CASSKGQGNYGYTF. The CDR3 nucleotides are TGCGCCAGCAGCAAAGGACAGGGGAACTATGGCTACACCTTC.

This clonotype was recorded a few times. This chain joins TRBV20-1 and TRBJ2-7; TRBD2 agrees at 11 bases. Trimming cost V 2 bases and J 2 bases; bases outside gene matches: 14. Germline V gene sequence: CDR1 DFQATT, CDR2 SNEGSKA (reference sequence). This CDR3 comprises 18 residues. CDR3 nucleotides: TGCAGTGCTAGATTACTAGCGGGAGTTAAGAGTGATACCTACGAGCAGTACTTC. Translating gives CSARLLAGVKSDTYEQYF.

Here the CDR3 reads CASSHSSGGNIQYF. Here the CDR3 DNA reads TGTGCCAGCAGCCACTCTAGCGGGGGTAACATTCAGTACTTC. This sequence joins TRBV3-1 and TRBJ2-4; 10 nucleotides align to TRBD2. The CDR3 spans 14 residues. Germline V gene sequence: CDR1 LGHDT, CDR2 YNNKEL (reference sequence). Trimming removed 3 bases from V and 7 bases from J; junction bases left unmatched: 3.

The rearrangement links TRBV7-8 to TRBJ2-3, with D possibly matching TRBD2 (6 bases). V was shortened by 4 bases and J by 1 base, with 15 bases between the two germline ends. The CDR3 covers 16 residues. CDR1 and CDR2 from the germline V gene are SGHVS and FQNEAQ. The CDR3 loop is CASSWGPQRGTDTQYF. The DNA for the CDR3 is TGTGCCAGCAGCTGGGGACCACAGCGGGGCACAGATACGCAGTATTTT.

The chain combines TRBV7-9 with TRBJ1-2, with D possibly matching TRBD1 (6 bases). Trimming took 5 bases from V and 2 from J, leaving 9 bases between them. This CDR3 comprises 13 residues. Germline lookup yields CDR1 SEHNR and CDR2 FQNEAQ (reference sequence). Here the CDR3 DNA reads TGTGCCAGCAGCCATACAGGGAACTATGGCTACACCTTC. Translated: CASSHTGNYGYTF.

This rearrangement joins TRBV11-2 to TRBJ2-7; D uncertain. The germline V gene encodes CDR1 SGHAT and CDR2 FQNNGV. The germline V and J ends were trimmed by 7 bases and 0 bases, with 16 bases remaining between them. CDR3 size: 15 residues. The CDR3 nucleotides are TGTGCCAGCACCCCTGGTCGTCTCAGCTCCTACGAGCAGTACTTC. Its translation is CASTPGRLSSYEQYF. The complete variable domain, with remaining parts taken from reference TRBV11-2 and TRBJ2-7, reads EAGVAQSPRYKIIEKRQSVAFWCNPISGHATLYWYQQILGQGPKLLIQFQNNGVVDDSQLPKDRFSAERLKGVDSTLKIQPAKLEDSAVYLCASTPGRLSSYEQYFGPGTRLTVT.

This clonotype was seen a few times. This chain uses TRBV20-1 with TRBJ2-5; 15 nucleotides agree with TRBD2. The CDR3 length is 19 residues. The J segment lost 0 bases and the V segment lost 2 bases, leaving 10 bases of the junction unmatched. Germline-derived CDR1 and CDR2 are DFQATT and SNEGSKA (reference sequence). CDR3 bases: TGCAGTGCTAGACCCGGGACTAGCGGGGGGTGGAGGTACCAAGAGACCCAGTACTTC. Protein: CSARPGTSGGWRYQETQYF.

The rearrangement joins TRBV5-6 to TRBJ2-5; TRBD2 aligns across 7 bases. V shed 4 bases, J shed 6 bases, and the junction held 9 bases outside the gene matches. The CDR3 is 14 amino acids. Germline lookup yields CDR1 SGHDT and CDR2 YYEEEE. This chain's CDR3 is CASSPGRTRKTQYF. The CDR3 region has the DNA TGTGCCAGCAGCCCCGGGAGGACTAGGAAGACCCAGTACTTC.

The chain links TRBV7-6 to TRBJ1-1, with D maybe TRBD1 (6 bases). Trimming shortened V by 4 bases and J by 7 bases, and 7 bases separated the two germline ends. The CDR3 sequence is 11 residues long. Germline assignment: CDR1 SGHVS and CDR2 FNYEAQ. The DNA of the CDR3 is TGTGCCAGCAGCTCGACAGGTGAAGCTTTCTTT. Its translation: CASSSTGEAFF.

This clonotype was seen many times. The V and J genes are TRBV20-1 and TRBJ2-1; tentative D call: TRBD1 (6 bases). Germline-derived CDR1 and CDR2 are DFQATT and SNEGSKA (reference sequence). Trimming removed 6 bases at V and 5 bases at J, with 11 bases between. The CDR3 loop spans 12 amino acids. The CDR3 DNA follows: TGCAGTGCCACACGACAGGACAATGAGCAGTTCTTC. As protein: CSATRQDNEQFF.

This rearrangement joins TRBV12-3 or TRBV12-4 to TRBJ1-1, with D unresolved. CDR3 size: 13 residues. Trimming took 3 bases from V and 4 from J, leaving 9 bases between them. CDR3 residues: CASSFRWSTEAFF. Here the CDR3 DNA reads TGTGCCAGCAGTTTTAGGTGGAGCACTGAAGCTTTCTTT.

The chain links TRBV15 to TRBJ2-3, with 8 bases fitting TRBD2. The junction had 13 bases not matched to a gene; V was cut back by 0 bases and J by 5 bases. CDR1 and CDR2 (germline): LNHNV, YYDKDF (reference sequence). CDR3 length: 18 amino acids. CDR3 residues: CATSRDRASAGGQDTQYF. The CDR3 DNA reads as TGTGCCACCAGCAGAGATCGGGCTTCGGCGGGGGGACAAGATACGCAGTATTTT.

In its sample, this clonotype was seen many times. The chain employs TRBV12-3 or TRBV12-4 and TRBJ2-3, with 7 bases that match TRBD2. The CDR3 loop spans 16 amino acids. The V segment lost 3 bases and the J segment 4 bases; nucleotides outside the gene matches: 10. The CDR3 sequence is CASSLERGHQADTQYF. CDR3 coding DNA: TGTGCCAGCAGTTTGGAGCGGGGCCACCAGGCAGATACGCAGTATTTT.

This clonotype was picked up a small number of times. V gene TRBV21-1 combines with J gene TRBJ2-2; the D call of TRBD1 is as the table states it, not checked on the DNA. TRBV21-1 is annotated as a pseudogene. The CDR3 runs to 18 residues. This CDR3 is CASSKEVRATGRTGELFF. Written as DNA, the CDR3 is TGTGCCAGCAGCAAAGAGGTTCGGGCGACAGGTCGGACCGGGGAGCTGTTTTTT.

This clonotype was counted only a few times. V usage is TRBV14 and J usage is TRBJ1-6; weak D call: TRBD1 (6 bases). Germline V lookup: CDR1 SGHDN, CDR2 FVKESK. Trimming stripped 2 bases from V and 10 bases from J, with 9 bases between. The CDR3 contains 13 residues. The CDR3 DNA reads TGTGCCAGCAGCCAACAGGGACACTCACCCCTCCACTTT. The encoded protein is CASSQQGHSPLHF.

J is TRBJ2-7 and V is TRBV11-1; 10 bases are shared with TRBD1. CDR3 length: 12 amino acids. Trimming took 8 bases from V and 4 from J; bases not matched to a gene: 2. In germline, CDR1 is SGHAT, CDR2 FQDESV (reference sequence). The CDR3 reads CASADRGYEQYF. The CDR3 DNA follows: TGTGCCAGCGCGGACAGGGGGTACGAGCAGTACTTC.

V usage is TRBV20-1 and J usage is TRBJ1-5; D remains unclear. V was clipped by 6 bases and J by 0 bases, with 15 bases between them. The CDR3 consists of 15 residues. Germline V lookup: CDR1 DFQATT, CDR2 SNEGSKA (reference sequence). The CDR3 DNA sequence: TGCAGTGCAAACCTCGGGCAACCTAGCAATCAGCCCCAGCATTTT. Translated: CSANLGQPSNQPQHF.

The chain uses TRBV27 and TRBJ2-3; possibly TRBD1 for D (5 bases). Trimming shortened V by 5 bases and J by 4 bases, and 16 bases separated the two germline ends. The CDR3 contains 15 residues. CDR1 and CDR2 from the germline V gene are MNHEY and SMNVEV (reference sequence). CDR3 amino acids: CASSPRVLAADTQYF. The CDR3 region has the DNA TGTGCCAGCAGTCCCAGGGTTTTGGCCGCAGATACGCAGTATTTT.

About this clonotype: A much larger clone lies one base from this, so it may be a read error. CDR3 nucleotides: TGTACCACCAGTGACCCAACCGGGACACTAGAAGAGACCCAGTACTTC. The encoded protein is CTTSDPTGTLEETQYF. The chain links TRBV24-1 to TRBJ2-5; D perhaps matches TRBD1 (6 bases). Per the germline V gene, CDR1 is KGHDR and CDR2 is SFDVKD. The CDR3 sequence is 16 residues long.

The rearrangement uses TRBV14 and TRBJ2-5; weak D call: TRBD2 (5 bases). The ends were cut back, 1 base at V and 10 bases at J, with 13 bases in the middle. The CDR3 has 13 amino acids. CDR1 and CDR2 from the germline V gene are SGHDN and FVKESK. The CDR3 loop is CASSQGGFGNQYF. DNA for the CDR3: TGTGCCAGCAGCCAAGGAGGGTTTGGGAACCAGTACTTC.